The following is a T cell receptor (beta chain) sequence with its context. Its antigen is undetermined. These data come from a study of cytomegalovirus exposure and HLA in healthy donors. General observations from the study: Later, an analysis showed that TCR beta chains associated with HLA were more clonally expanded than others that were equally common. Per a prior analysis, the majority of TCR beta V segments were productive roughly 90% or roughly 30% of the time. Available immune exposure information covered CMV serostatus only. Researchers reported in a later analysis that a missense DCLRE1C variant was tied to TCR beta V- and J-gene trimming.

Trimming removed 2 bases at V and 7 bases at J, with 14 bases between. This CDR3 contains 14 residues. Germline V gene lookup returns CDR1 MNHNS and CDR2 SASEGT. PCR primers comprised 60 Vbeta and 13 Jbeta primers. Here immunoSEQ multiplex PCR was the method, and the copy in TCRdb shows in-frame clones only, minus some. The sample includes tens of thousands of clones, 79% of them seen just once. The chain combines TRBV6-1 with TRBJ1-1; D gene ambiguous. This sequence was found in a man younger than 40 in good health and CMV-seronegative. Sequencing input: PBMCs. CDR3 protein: CASSELVYGSEAFF. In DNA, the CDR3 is TGTGCCAGCAGTGAATTGGTGTATGGCAGTGAAGCTTTCTTT.